The entry below gives a single T cell receptor (beta chain) sequence along with its context. Its antigen is undetermined. The TRB libraries of cDNA were built by UMI-labeled 5' RACE. TCRdb reprocessed the 5' RACE reads, keeping one entry per CDR3 protein, no DNA. This listing includes under 50,000 distinct CDR3 sequences. This record belongs to a study of CXCR3-negative and CXCR3-positive naive CD8 T cells. Study context: Roughly 1.5 +/- 0.3 million TRB reads came from each library, giving around 140 million in total.

Naive CD8+ T cells had a CD45RO-CCR7+CD27+CD95- phenotype. The CDR3 length is 15 residues. The germline V gene encodes CDR1 ENHRY and CDR2 SYGVKD. Whole-study findings and limits: CXCR3-negative and CXCR3-positive naive cells shared comparable TRBV-TRBJ usage, but memory cells did not.

The chain combines TRBV10-3 with TRBJ2-2; the D gene TCRdb calls, TRBD1, cannot be checked with no DNA. Specimen: naive CXCR3- CD8+ T cells from blood. As for subset: CD45RO-CCR7+CD27+CD95- naive CD8+ T cells lacking CXCR3 (TNR3-). This clonotype originated in a human donor in good health. Some clones in this sample may be carry-over from other donors' samples. CDR3 amino acids: CAISSPGQGAGELFF.